This paragraph reports one T cell receptor (beta chain). The sample holds one count of this clone. This receptor's antigen is unknown. One base away there is no much larger clone; base qualities are not given. Another Seattle source contributed samples from volunteer blood donors who had recovered from COVID-19. Collaborating institutions collected whole blood in K2EDTA tubes following their own protocols. For TCRbeta analysis, collaborators shipped samples as frozen whole blood, isolated PBMCs, or DNA extracted from either of those sample types. TCRbeta CDR3 regions were amplified from genomic DNA using the immunoSEQ Assay, a bias-controlled multiplex PCR. The published analysis was carried out like this. Within the assay, amplification of reference gene primers was used to estimate how many nucleated cells each sample contained. To quantify the absolute abundance of each unique TCRbeta CDR3 rearrangement, sequence reads were collapsed and filtered. For each sample, productive Simpson clonality was calculated as the square root of Simpson's diversity index across productive rearrangements. TCRdb stores this immuneACCESS table with in-frame sequences only. Part of the clones is absent; in the studies checked, under half of the shortfall reflects unresolved V genes, and no reason is known for the rest. That table gives V, J and clone size, and the DNA gave D and trimming. The table for this sample lists around 290,000 clones; around 87% of them were counted only once. The top ten clonotypes cover about 7.8% of the sample.

This entry is derived from a study of blood T cell repertoires in COVID-19 (dated by TCRdb to between 2020 and 2021). Concerning the study at large: Samples from collaborators originated in the United States, Italy and Spain and spanned both the acute and convalescent phases of COVID-19. Sample metadata almost always included a de-identified subject ID, COVID-19 status, age in years and sex. The repertoires were made available in a free public database intended to serve as a resource for research on the immune response to SARS-CoV-2. The samples were drawn from the first 160 participants of the ongoing ImmuneRACE study and from 1,254 subjects provided by 6 global collaborators. Where HLA class I and class II types were available, the types were taken from metadata supplied by the sample provider, not from assay-based typing. The material from the prospective study consisted of cDNA or gDNA derived from T cells, B-cell-depleted T cells, or PBMCs. Subjects who had been exposed to COVID-19, were actively infected with it, or had recovered from it provided the deeply sampled blood TCRbeta repertoires that made up the dataset. General findings and caveats noted by the study authors: Clinical and demographic metadata were provided uncurated, with the amount varying by source and participant.

Based on the germline V gene, the CDR1 and CDR2 sequences are MDHEN and SYDVKM. Its CDR3 holds 14 amino acids, cysteine through phenylalanine. The only DNA kept is the CDR3, 42 bases in frame from the first base. V is trimmed back by 5 bases and J by 4 bases, and the junction contains 5 bases that no gene match accounts for. In this chain, TRBV28 is recombined with TRBJ1-5; 7 nucleotides in the junction match TRBD1. This TCR derives from a woman aged 45-65 years who had recovered from COVID-19. The sample was peripheral blood. In nucleotides, the sequence is TGTGCCAGCAGTACACAGGGGTATAATCAGCCCCAGCATTTT. The encoded protein is CASSTQGYNQPQHF.